This TCR beta chain was documented in a study of T cells in women clearing cervical HPV infection. immunoSEQ multiplex PCR used an average of approximately 1,300 ng genomic DNA. Repertoires were generated with immunoSEQ multiplex PCR, while TCRdb's copy carries only in-frame clones and drops some. The sample holds around 23,000 clones. This TCR came from a woman aged 18 to 69 with a cervical HPV16 infection that either progressed to CIN3+ or cleared (not recorded which). The specimen sequenced was blood buffy coat.

CDR3 DNA (partial): TGCGCCAGCAGCCCCATCCAGCGGGGGCCGGTAAGCTCCTACAATGAG. Its translation is CASSPIQRGPVSSYNE. The whole CDR3 reads CASSPIQRGPVSSYNEQFF. This chain joins TRBV5-1 and TRBJ2-1; TRBD2 aligns across 8 bases. The CDR3 extends 3 residues past the end of the read, so its final part is completed from the germline J gene. V gave up 4 bases and J gave up 0 bases; unmatched junction bases: 15. Germline-derived CDR1 and CDR2 are SGHRS and YFSETQ. This CDR3 contains 19 residues.